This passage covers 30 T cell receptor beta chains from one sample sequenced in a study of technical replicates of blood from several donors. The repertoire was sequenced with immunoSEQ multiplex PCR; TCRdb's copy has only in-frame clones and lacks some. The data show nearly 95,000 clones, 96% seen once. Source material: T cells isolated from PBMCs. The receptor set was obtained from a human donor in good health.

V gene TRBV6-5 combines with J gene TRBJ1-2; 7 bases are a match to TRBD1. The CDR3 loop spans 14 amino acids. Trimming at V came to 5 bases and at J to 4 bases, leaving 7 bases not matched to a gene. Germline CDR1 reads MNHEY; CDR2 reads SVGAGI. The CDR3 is CASSADRRFYGYTF. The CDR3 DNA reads TGTGCCAGCAGTGCGGACAGGCGGTTCTATGGCTACACCTTC.

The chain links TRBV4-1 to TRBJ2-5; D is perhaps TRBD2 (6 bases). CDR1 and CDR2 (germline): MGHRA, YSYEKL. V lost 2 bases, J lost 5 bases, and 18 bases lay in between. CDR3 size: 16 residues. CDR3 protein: CASSQSFSTRWETQYF. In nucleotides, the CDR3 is TGCGCCAGCAGCCAATCGTTTTCGACTAGATGGGAGACCCAGTACTTC.

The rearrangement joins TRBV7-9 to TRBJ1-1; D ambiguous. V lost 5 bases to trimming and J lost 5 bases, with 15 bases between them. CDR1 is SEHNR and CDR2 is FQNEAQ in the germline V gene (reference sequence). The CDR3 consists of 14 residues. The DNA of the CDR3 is TGTGCCAGCAGCACCTACGGCGGGGAAACTGAAGCTTTCTTT. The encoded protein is CASSTYGGETEAFF.

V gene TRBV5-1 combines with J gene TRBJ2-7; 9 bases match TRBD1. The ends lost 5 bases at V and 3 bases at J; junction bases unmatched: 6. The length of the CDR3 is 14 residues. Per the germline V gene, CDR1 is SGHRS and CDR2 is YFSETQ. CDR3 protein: CASRAQGQGYEQYF. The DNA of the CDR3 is TGCGCCAGCAGGGCACAGGGACAGGGCTACGAGCAGTACTTC.

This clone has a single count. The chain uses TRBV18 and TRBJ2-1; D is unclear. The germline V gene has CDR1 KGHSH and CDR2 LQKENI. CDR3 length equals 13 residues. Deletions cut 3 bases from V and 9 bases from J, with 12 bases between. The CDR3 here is CASSPAFSSEQFF. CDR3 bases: TGTGCCAGCTCACCGGCATTTAGCAGTGAGCAGTTCTTC.

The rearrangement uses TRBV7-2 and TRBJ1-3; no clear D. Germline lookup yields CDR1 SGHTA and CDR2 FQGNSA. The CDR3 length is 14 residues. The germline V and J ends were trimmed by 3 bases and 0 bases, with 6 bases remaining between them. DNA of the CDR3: TGTGCCAGCAGCTTCTCCCCCTCTGGAAACACCATATATTTT. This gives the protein CASSFSPSGNTIYF.

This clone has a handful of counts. The CDR3, as DNA: TGTGCCAGCAGTTGGAGAGGGCTGAACACTGAAGCTTTCTTT. Translation gives CASSWRGLNTEAFF. V gene TRBV27 combines with J gene TRBJ1-1; no definite D call. V was cut by 4 bases and J by 0 bases, with 9 bases left in between. Germline V lookup: CDR1 MNHEY, CDR2 SMNVEV (reference sequence). The CDR3 spans 14 residues.

CDR3 in DNA: TGTGCCTGGAGTTACGGAGAGGATACGCAGTATTTT. This translates into CAWSYGEDTQYF. The chain is built from TRBV30 and TRBJ2-3; the D is unclear. Trimming shortened V by 2 bases and J by 6 bases, and 9 bases separated the two germline ends. The CDR3 length is 12 residues. Germline loops: CDR1 GTSNPN, CDR2 SVGIG (reference sequence).

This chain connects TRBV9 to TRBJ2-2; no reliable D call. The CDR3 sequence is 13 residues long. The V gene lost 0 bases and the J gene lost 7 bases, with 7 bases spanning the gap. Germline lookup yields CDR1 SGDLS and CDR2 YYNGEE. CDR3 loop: CASSVGGFGELFF. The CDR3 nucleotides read TGTGCCAGCAGCGTAGGAGGATTCGGGGAGCTGTTTTTT. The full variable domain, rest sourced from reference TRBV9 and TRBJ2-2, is DSGVTQTPKHLITATGQRVTLRCSPRSGDLSVYWYQQSLDQGLQFLIQYYNGEERAKGNILERFSAQQFPDLHSELNLSSLELGDSALYFCASSVGGFGELFFGEGSRLTVL.

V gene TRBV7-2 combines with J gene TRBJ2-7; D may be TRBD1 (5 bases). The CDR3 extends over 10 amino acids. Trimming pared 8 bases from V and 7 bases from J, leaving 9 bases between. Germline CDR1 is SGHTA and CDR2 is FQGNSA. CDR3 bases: TGTGCCAGCGGGGCCGGGGAGCAGTACTTC. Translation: CASGAGEQYF.

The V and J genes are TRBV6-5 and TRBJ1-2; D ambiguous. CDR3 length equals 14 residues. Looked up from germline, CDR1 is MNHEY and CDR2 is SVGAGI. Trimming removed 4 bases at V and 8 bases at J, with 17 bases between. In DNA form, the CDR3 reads TGTGCCAGCAGTTCTTCCGGAGGGTTGGAAGGCTACACCTTC. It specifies CASSSSGGLEGYTF.

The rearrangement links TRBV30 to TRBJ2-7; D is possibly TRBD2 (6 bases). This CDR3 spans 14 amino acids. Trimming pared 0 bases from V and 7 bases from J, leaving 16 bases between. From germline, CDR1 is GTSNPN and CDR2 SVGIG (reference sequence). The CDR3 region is CAWSVLRESREQYF. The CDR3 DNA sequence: TGTGCCTGGAGTGTACTTCGGGAGAGTCGGGAGCAGTACTTC.

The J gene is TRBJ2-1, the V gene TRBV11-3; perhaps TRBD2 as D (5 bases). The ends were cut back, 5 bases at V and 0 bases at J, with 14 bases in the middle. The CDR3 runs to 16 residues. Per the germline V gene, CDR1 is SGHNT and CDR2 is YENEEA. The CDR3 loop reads CASSPEVASSYNEQFF. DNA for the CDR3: TGTGCCAGCAGCCCGGAGGTCGCTAGCTCCTACAATGAGCAGTTCTTC.

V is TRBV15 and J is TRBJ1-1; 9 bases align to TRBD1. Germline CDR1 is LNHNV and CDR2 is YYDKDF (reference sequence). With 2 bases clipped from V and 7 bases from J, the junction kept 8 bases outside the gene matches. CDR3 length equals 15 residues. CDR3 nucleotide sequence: TGTGCCACCAGCAGACCCGGGACAGGGAACGGTGAAGCTTTCTTT. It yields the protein CATSRPGTGNGEAFF.

The CDR3 region is CASSISPGNTIYF. Written as DNA, the CDR3 is TGTGCCAGTAGTATTAGTCCCGGAAACACCATATATTTT. The rearrangement links TRBV19 to TRBJ1-3; D is uncertain. The ends were cut back, 3 bases at V and 4 bases at J, with 7 bases in the middle. Looked up from germline, CDR1 is LNHDA and CDR2 is SQIVND (reference sequence). This CDR3 is 13 amino acids long.

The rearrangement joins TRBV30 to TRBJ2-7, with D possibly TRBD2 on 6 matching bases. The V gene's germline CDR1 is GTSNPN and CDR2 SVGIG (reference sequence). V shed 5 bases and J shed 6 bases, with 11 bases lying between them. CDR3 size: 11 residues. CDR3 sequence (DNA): TGTGCCTGGGACTCCGGGGGCGAGCAGTACTTC. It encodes CAWDSGGEQYF.

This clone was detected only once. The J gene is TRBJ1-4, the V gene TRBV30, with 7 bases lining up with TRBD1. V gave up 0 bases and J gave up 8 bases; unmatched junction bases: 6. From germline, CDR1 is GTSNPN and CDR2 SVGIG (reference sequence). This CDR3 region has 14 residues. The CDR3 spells CAWSVRQGREKLFF. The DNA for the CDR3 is TGTGCCTGGAGTGTACGACAGGGTAGGGAAAAACTGTTTTTT. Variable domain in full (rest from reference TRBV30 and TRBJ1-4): SQTIHQWPATLVQPVGSPLSLECTVEGTSNPNLYWYRQAAGRGLQLLFYSVGIGQISSEVPQNLSASRPQDRQFILSSKKLLLSDSGFYLCAWSVRQGREKLFFGSGTQLSVL.

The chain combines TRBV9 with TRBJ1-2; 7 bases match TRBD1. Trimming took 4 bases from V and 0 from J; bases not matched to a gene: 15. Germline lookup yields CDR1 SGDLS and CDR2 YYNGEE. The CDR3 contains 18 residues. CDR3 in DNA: TGTGCCAGCAGCCAAACCGGGACAGTTGTCTTTACTAACTATGGCTACACCTTC. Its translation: CASSQTGTVVFTNYGYTF.

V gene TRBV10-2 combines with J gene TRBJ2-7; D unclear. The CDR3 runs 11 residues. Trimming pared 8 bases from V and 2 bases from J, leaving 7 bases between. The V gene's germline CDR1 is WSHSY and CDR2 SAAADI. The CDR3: CASAGTYEQYF. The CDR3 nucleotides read TGCGCCAGCGCCGGTACCTACGAGCAGTACTTC.

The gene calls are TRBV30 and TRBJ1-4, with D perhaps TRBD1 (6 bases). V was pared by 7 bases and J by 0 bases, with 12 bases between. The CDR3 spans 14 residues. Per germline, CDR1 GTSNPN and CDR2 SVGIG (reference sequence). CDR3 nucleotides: TGTGCCTTGACCCGGGACACAACTAATGAAAAACTGTTTTTT. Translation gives CALTRDTTNEKLFF.

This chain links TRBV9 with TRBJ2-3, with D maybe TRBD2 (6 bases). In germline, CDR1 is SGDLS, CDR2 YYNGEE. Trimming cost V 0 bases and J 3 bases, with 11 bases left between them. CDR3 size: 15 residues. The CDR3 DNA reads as TGTGCCAGCAGCGTAGGTAACGGGGGAACAGATACGCAGTATTTT. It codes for CASSVGNGGTDTQYF.

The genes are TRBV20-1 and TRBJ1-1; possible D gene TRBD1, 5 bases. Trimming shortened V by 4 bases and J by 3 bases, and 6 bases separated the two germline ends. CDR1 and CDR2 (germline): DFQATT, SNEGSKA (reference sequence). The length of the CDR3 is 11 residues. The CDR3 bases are TGCAGTGCTACAGGGTACACTGAAGCTTTCTTT. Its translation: CSATGYTEAFF.

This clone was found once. The CDR3 DNA reads as TGTGCCAGCAGACGGGCGGGGGAGCAGTTCTTC. Translated: CASRRAGEQFF. V is TRBV6-5 and J is TRBJ2-1; D is perhaps TRBD2 (6 bases). CDR1 and CDR2 from the germline V gene are MNHEY and SVGAGI. CDR3 size: 11 residues. Between the trimmed V and J ends, which lost 6 bases and 10 bases, there was a span of 10 bases.

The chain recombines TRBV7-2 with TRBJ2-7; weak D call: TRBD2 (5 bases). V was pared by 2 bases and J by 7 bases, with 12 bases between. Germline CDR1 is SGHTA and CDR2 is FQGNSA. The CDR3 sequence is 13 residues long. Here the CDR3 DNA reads TGTGCCAGCAGCTTAAACTCTCGGGGTGAGCAGTACTTC. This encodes CASSLNSRGEQYF. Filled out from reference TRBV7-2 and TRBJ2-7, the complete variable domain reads GAGVSQSPSNKVTEKGKDVELRCDPISGHTALYWYRQSLGQGLEFLIYFQGNSAPDKSGLPSDRFSAERTGGSVSTLTIQRTQQEDSAVYLCASSLNSRGEQYFGPGTRLTVT.

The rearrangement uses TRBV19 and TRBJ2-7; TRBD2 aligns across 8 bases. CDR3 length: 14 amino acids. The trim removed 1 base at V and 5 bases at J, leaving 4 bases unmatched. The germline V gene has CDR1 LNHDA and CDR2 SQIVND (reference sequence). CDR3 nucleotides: TGTGCCAGTAGTATAGCGGGAGGGCCTAACGAGCAGTACTTC. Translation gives CASSIAGGPNEQYF.

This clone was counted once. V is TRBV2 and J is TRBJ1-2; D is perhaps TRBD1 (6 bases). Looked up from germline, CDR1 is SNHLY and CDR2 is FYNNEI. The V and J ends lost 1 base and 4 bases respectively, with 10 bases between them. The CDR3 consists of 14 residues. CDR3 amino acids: CASSEGQEAYGYTF. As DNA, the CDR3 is TGTGCCAGCAGTGAAGGACAGGAGGCCTATGGCTACACCTTC.

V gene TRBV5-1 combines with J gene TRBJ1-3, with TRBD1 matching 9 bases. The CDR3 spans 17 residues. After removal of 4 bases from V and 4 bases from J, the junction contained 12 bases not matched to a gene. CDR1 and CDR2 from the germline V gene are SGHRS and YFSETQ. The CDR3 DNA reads TGCGCCAGCAGCGCGGACAGGGGCGCCTTCCTCGGAAACACCATATATTTT. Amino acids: CASSADRGAFLGNTIYF.

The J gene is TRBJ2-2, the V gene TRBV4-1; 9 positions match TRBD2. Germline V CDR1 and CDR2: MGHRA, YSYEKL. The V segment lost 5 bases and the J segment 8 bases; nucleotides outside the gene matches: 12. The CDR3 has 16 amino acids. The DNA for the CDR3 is TGCGCCAGCAGCTCGACTAGCGGAAAAACGGGGGGGGAGCTGTTTTTT. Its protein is CASSSTSGKTGGELFF.

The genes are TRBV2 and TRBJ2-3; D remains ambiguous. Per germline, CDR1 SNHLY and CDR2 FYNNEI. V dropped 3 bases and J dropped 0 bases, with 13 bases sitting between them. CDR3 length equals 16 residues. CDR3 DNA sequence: TGTGCCAGCAGTGAGCGGTTTCTCGGTAGCACAGATACGCAGTATTTT. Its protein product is CASSERFLGSTDTQYF.

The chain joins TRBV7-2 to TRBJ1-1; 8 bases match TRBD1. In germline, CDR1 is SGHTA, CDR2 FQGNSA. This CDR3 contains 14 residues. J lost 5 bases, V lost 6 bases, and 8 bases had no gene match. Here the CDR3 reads CASSVDRGETEAFF. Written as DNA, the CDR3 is TGTGCCAGCAGTGTAGACAGGGGAGAAACTGAAGCTTTCTTT. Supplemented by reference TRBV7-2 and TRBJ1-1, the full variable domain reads GAGVSQSPSNKVTEKGKDVELRCDPISGHTALYWYRQSLGQGLEFLIYFQGNSAPDKSGLPSDRFSAERTGGSVSTLTIQRTQQEDSAVYLCASSVDRGETEAFFGQGTRLTVV.